These 7 T cell receptor beta chains were all obtained from the same sample, sequenced in a study of regulatory T cells in long-lasting Graves disease (dated by TCRdb to 2020 to 2022). Library construction relied on multiplex PCR. The data were produced on an Illumina HiSeq 4000. TCR beta libraries were built with iRepertoire HTBI primers and Arm-PCR amplification of CDR3 regions. The raw public data were reprocessed by TCRdb itself: fastp quality trimming at Q25, MiXCR clonotype calling, in-frame beta chains only. Under each unique CDR3 protein, matching rows form one entry showing the most common genes and DNA. For this sample the table gives around 460,000 distinct CDR3 sequences, of which 13% to 15% were detected only once. In total, the top ten clones hold over 15% of the sample. What the time point label conveys for this sample: newly diagnosed GD, antithyroid drugs for less than 3 months. RNA was extracted from PBMCs in TRIzol for both TCR sequencing and RNA sequencing.

The same data also went into a second study, on T cells in Graves' hyperthyroidism and ophthalmopathy.

The material sequenced was peripheral blood mononuclear cells (PBMCs), taken at new diagnosis, from a patient treated with antithyroid drugs. The receptors were gathered from a woman aged 50 to 60 with Graves disease. Donor details come from another sample of the same person, matched by shared clones.

The sample holds many counts of this clonotype. The chain employs TRBV18 and TRBJ2-5, with a weak D call TRBD1 (6 bases). Germline lookup yields CDR1 KGHSH and CDR2 LQKENI. V was shortened by 0 bases and J by 5 bases, with 10 bases between the two germline ends. The CDR3 sequence is 14 residues long. The CDR3 coding sequence is TGTGCCAGCTCACCACCGCCCCAGGGGGAGACCCAGTACTTC. Protein sequence: CASSPPPQGETQYF.

This clonotype occurred many times. This CDR3 reads CASSADRGLSDEQFF. CDR3 nucleotides: TGTGCCAGCAGCGCCGACAGGGGTTTAAGCGATGAGCAGTTCTTC. This chain links TRBV7-9 with TRBJ2-1; 8 positions agree with TRBD1. Trimming at V came to 5 bases and at J to 8 bases, leaving 11 bases not matched to a gene. The germline V gene encodes CDR1 SEHNR and CDR2 FQNEAQ (reference sequence). The CDR3 sequence is 15 residues long.

This clonotype was seen many times. This chain links TRBV11-2 with TRBJ1-1, with a weak D call TRBD1 (5 bases). This CDR3 has 13 amino acids. V was pared by 6 bases and J by 3 bases, with 11 bases between. Germline lookup yields CDR1 SGHAT and CDR2 FQNNGV. DNA for the CDR3: TGTGCCAGCAGGTTCAGGGTTCACACTGAAGCTTTCTTT. As protein: CASRFRVHTEAFF.

This chain links TRBV19 with TRBJ1-2, with TRBD1 identical over 7 bases. This CDR3 is 14 amino acids long. V lost 7 bases, J lost 4 bases, and 9 bases stayed unmatched. CDR1 is LNHDA and CDR2 is SQIVND in the germline V gene (reference sequence). CDR3 DNA: TGTGCCAGTAATCCAGCAGGGGGGTCCTATGGCTACACCTTC. Translation gives CASNPAGGSYGYTF.

In its sample, this clonotype was seen a few times. The chain couples TRBV5-1 to TRBJ2-7, with 8 bases that match TRBD2. Trimming at V came to 4 bases and at J to 3 bases, leaving 9 bases not matched to a gene. The CDR3 is made up of 15 amino acids. CDR1 SGHRS and CDR2 YFSETQ come from the germline V gene. This chain's CDR3 is CASSLEVAGLYEQYF. The CDR3 DNA is TGCGCCAGCAGCCTTGAGGTAGCGGGACTCTACGAGCAGTACTTC.

This clonotype was counted between two and nine times. J is TRBJ2-5 and V is TRBV13; possible D gene TRBD1, 6 bases. V was clipped by 5 bases and J by 1 base, with 20 bases between them. In germline, CDR1 is PRHDT, CDR2 FYEKMQ (reference sequence). This CDR3 is 17 amino acids long. CDR3 amino acids: CASSPSGGLGGQETQYF. The CDR3 DNA is TGTGCCAGCAGCCCTAGTGGAGGCCTAGGGGGCCAAGAGACCCAGTACTTC.

This rearrangement joins TRBV14 to TRBJ2-7; 11 positions agree with TRBD2. Germline loops: CDR1 SGHDN, CDR2 FVKESK. CDR3 length equals 15 residues. J was trimmed by 5 bases and V by 2 bases; bases with no gene match: 5. The CDR3 is CASSQLSSGRNEQYF. The CDR3 DNA reads as TGTGCCAGCAGCCAACTGTCTAGCGGGAGGAACGAGCAGTACTTC.